Shown below are 23 T cell receptor beta chains from a single sample sequenced in a study of regulatory T cells in long-lasting Graves disease. TCR beta libraries were built with iRepertoire HTBI primers and Arm-PCR of CDR3 regions. TCRdb used MiXCR to reprocess the multiplex PCR reads, holding one entry per CDR3 protein. In the table there are fewer than 650,000 distinct CDR3 sequences, roughly 15% of which are singletons. Time point specified: newly diagnosed GD, antithyroid drugs for less than 3 months. Making the TCR library involved RNA that had been extracted from PBMCs. These records were also assigned to another study, of T cells in Graves' hyperthyroidism and ophthalmopathy.

Specimen: peripheral blood mononuclear cells (PBMCs), collected at new diagnosis, from a patient treated with antithyroid drugs. The source is a woman in her 30s with Graves disease.

This clonotype was observed at least ten times. Germline and junction disagree at one end, which may indicate a read error. The chain is built from TRBV5-1 and TRBJ1-1; 7 bases map to TRBD1. This CDR3 contains 12 residues. Germline V lookup: CDR1 SGHRS, CDR2 YFSETQ. CDR3 sequence: CASSLGGLEAFF. In nucleotides, the CDR3 is TGTGCCAGCAGCTTAGGGGGCCTGGAAGCTTTCTTT.

This rearrangement joins TRBV10-3 to TRBJ2-1; 8 bases align to TRBD1. The trim removed 2 bases at V and 6 bases at J, leaving 9 bases unmatched. CDR1 is ENHRY, CDR2 SYGVKD, per germline. The CDR3 runs to 16 residues. The CDR3 sequence is CAISEPTGAHFNEQFF. Written as DNA, the CDR3 is TGTGCCATCAGTGAGCCGACAGGGGCCCATTTCAATGAGCAGTTCTTC.

For this clonotype: This clone may be a read error of a much larger clone one base away. The chain has TRBV6-1 and TRBJ2-7; a weak D match, TRBD2 (6 bases). From germline, CDR1 is MNHNS and CDR2 SASEGT. CDR3 length: 14 residues. CDR3: CASSRDSSSYGQYF. CDR3 DNA: TGTGCCAGCAGTCGGGACTCCAGCTCCTACGGGCAGTACTTC.

This clonotype was picked up many times. V usage is TRBV7-6 and J usage is TRBJ2-6, with TRBD2 as a possible D gene (5 bases). Trimming removed 1 base from V and 0 bases from J, with 13 bases in between. Germline CDR1 reads SGHVS; CDR2 reads FNYEAQ. This CDR3 spans 18 amino acids. The CDR3 region is CASSLGAAAGSGANVLTF. The CDR3, as DNA: TGTGCCAGCAGCTTAGGGGCGGCGGCGGGCTCTGGGGCCAACGTCCTGACTTTC.

The chain recombines TRBV30 with TRBJ2-5, with 12 bases that match TRBD2. CDR3 size: 16 residues. J was trimmed by 7 bases and V by 3 bases; bases with no gene match: 12. The germline V gene has CDR1 GTSNPN and CDR2 SVGIG (reference sequence). CDR3 DNA sequence: TGTGCCTGGAGCCCCGCACTAGCGGGAGGCAGTGGGACCCAGTACTTC. It specifies CAWSPALAGGSGTQYF. Looking up the rest from reference TRBV30 and TRBJ2-5 gives the full variable domain: SQTIHQWPATLVQPVGSPLSLECTVEGTSNPNLYWYRQAAGRGLQLLFYSVGIGQISSEVPQNLSASRPQDRQFILSSKKLLLSDSGFYLCAWSPALAGGSGTQYFGPGTRLLVL.

There are a few counts of this clonotype. The chain joins TRBV28 to TRBJ1-1; weak D call: TRBD1 (6 bases). Trimming stripped 5 bases from V and 0 bases from J, with 13 bases between. CDR1 is MDHEN and CDR2 is SYDVKM in the germline V gene. This CDR3 has 15 residues. This chain's CDR3 is CASSPRQELNTEAFF. The CDR3 nucleotides read TGTGCCAGCAGTCCTCGACAGGAACTGAACACTGAAGCTTTCTTT.

The rearrangement uses TRBV28 and TRBJ1-2; 7 bases agree with TRBD1. V was clipped by 6 bases and J by 0 bases; unmatched bases: 4. Germline assignment: CDR1 MDHEN and CDR2 SYDVKM. The CDR3 runs 14 residues. For the CDR3, the DNA is TGTGCCAGCAGACCAGACAGGGCTAACTATGGCTACACCTTC. It specifies CASRPDRANYGYTF.

This clonotype was counted a few times. The chain has TRBV9 and TRBJ2-7; 8 bases are a match to TRBD1. CDR3 length: 15 amino acids. CDR1 is SGDLS, CDR2 YYNGEE, per germline. Trimming removed 2 bases from V and 0 bases from J; junction bases left unmatched: 4. The CDR3, as DNA: TGTGCCAGCAGCGTGGGACAGGCTAGCTCCTACGAGCAGTACTTC. It specifies CASSVGQASSYEQYF.

The rearrangement links TRBV20-1 to TRBJ2-3; D unresolved. V was trimmed by 2 bases and J by 3 bases, leaving 15 bases between them. The CDR3 has 15 residues. Germline CDR1 and CDR2: DFQATT and SNEGSKA (reference sequence). The CDR3 DNA is TGCAGTGCTAGACCCCCGGTTTATGGAACAGATACGCAGTATTTT. Protein: CSARPPVYGTDTQYF.

This clonotype was observed at least ten times. The chain has TRBV12-3 or TRBV12-4 and TRBJ1-5, with TRBD1 identical over 7 bases. This CDR3 region has 16 residues. With 3 bases clipped from V and 0 bases from J, the junction kept 5 bases outside the gene matches. The CDR3 DNA is TGTGCCAGCAGTTTGGGACAGAACCCTAGCAATCAGCCCCAGCATTTT. Translating it yields CASSLGQNPSNQPQHF.

The sample holds a few counts of this clonotype. The rearrangement uses TRBV2 and TRBJ2-2; D is unclear. The ends were cut back, 8 bases at V and 4 bases at J, with 11 bases in the middle. This CDR3 comprises 13 residues. Germline V CDR1 and CDR2: SNHLY, FYNNEI. The DNA of the CDR3 is TGTGCCAGCTTTACCAGTCCCACCGGGGAGCTGTTTTTT. It yields the protein CASFTSPTGELFF.

This clonotype was counted at least ten times. The chain links TRBV6-1 to TRBJ1-5, with D maybe TRBD1 (5 bases). The length of the CDR3 is 16 residues. Germline V gives CDR1 MNHNS, CDR2 SASEGT. The ends were cut back, 7 bases at V and 0 bases at J, with 16 bases in the middle. CDR3 sequence reads: CASTQGRGFSNQPQHF. DNA of the CDR3: TGTGCCAGCACCCAAGGAAGGGGTTTTAGCAATCAGCCCCAGCATTTT.

This clonotype was counted many times. The CDR3 loop is CASGGSGSYNEQFF. The CDR3 DNA is TGTGCCAGCGGCGGGTCTGGCTCCTACAATGAGCAGTTCTTC. V gene TRBV2 combines with J gene TRBJ2-1, with D possibly matching TRBD2 (5 bases). The CDR3 runs 14 residues. Germline V lookup: CDR1 SNHLY, CDR2 FYNNEI. Trimming removed 8 bases from V and 0 bases from J, with 11 bases in between.

Only a few counts were recorded for this clonotype. The chain links TRBV12-3 or TRBV12-4 to TRBJ1-4; D perhaps matches TRBD1 (5 bases). V was trimmed by 2 bases and J by 4 bases, leaving 20 bases between them. The CDR3 spans 18 residues. The CDR3 DNA sequence: TGTGCCAGCAGTTTAAACCTAGGAGGTGGCCAGGGTAATGAAAAACTGTTTTTT. It encodes CASSLNLGGGQGNEKLFF.

This clonotype was found many times. This sequence joins TRBV11-2 and TRBJ2-7; either TRBD1 or TRBD2 may supply D (5 bases each). This CDR3 contains 16 residues. V lost 5 bases, J lost 3 bases, and 20 bases lay in between. Germline V CDR1 and CDR2: SGHAT, FQNNGV. CDR3 amino acids: CASSPDRDLGNYEQYF. In nucleotides, the CDR3 is TGTGCCAGCAGCCCCGACCGGGACCTAGGGAACTACGAGCAGTACTTC.

The sample holds many counts of this clonotype. V usage is TRBV28 and J usage is TRBJ2-7; 9 positions match TRBD2. V shed 3 bases and J 7 bases; nucleotides not matched to a gene: 7. This CDR3 contains 14 residues. Germline CDR1 MDHEN, CDR2 SYDVKM. The CDR3, as DNA: TGTGCCAGCAGTTTCGGCGGGAGGGCCGCGGAGCAGTACTTC. It translates to CASSFGGRAAEQYF.

As to this clonotype: A single base separates this from a much larger clone, so it may be a read error. The V call is TRBV2, the J call TRBJ1-4; a weak D match, TRBD1 (6 bases). There are 15 residues in the CDR3. Germline loops: CDR1 SNHLY, CDR2 FYNNEI. Here the CDR3 DNA reads TGTGCCAGCAGGGGACAAGGGACAACTAATGAAAAACTGTCTTTT. This encodes CASRGQGTTNEKLSF.

This clonotype was counted a few times. The genes are TRBV19 and TRBJ2-6; 10 nucleotides align to TRBD2. The CDR3 is 18 amino acids. V dropped 8 bases and J dropped 0; count of bases not matched to a gene: 10. In germline, CDR1 is LNHDA, CDR2 SQIVND (reference sequence). Here the CDR3 DNA reads TGTGCCAGTCACAGAGGGCTAGCGGGAGTCTCTGGGGCCAACGTCCTGACTTTC. Translation gives CASHRGLAGVSGANVLTF.

This clonotype has more than one count but fewer than ten. V is TRBV7-2 and J is TRBJ1-3; D not certain. Per germline, CDR1 SGHTA and CDR2 FQGNSA. Between the trimmed V and J ends, which lost 1 base and 0 bases, there was a span of 7 bases. CDR3 length: 15 amino acids. Written as DNA, the CDR3 is TGTGCCAGCAGCTTAGGAGGGTTCTCTGGAAACACCATATATTTT. Amino acid sequence: CASSLGGFSGNTIYF.

This clonotype was observed a few times. This chain links TRBV30 with TRBJ2-1; 13 nucleotides align to TRBD2. CDR3 length equals 15 residues. The J segment lost 1 base and the V segment lost 5 bases, leaving 2 bases of the junction unmatched. CDR1 is GTSNPN and CDR2 is SVGIG in the germline V gene (reference sequence). The chain's CDR3 is CAWELAGGSYNEQFF. In DNA, the CDR3 is TGTGCCTGGGAACTAGCGGGAGGGTCCTACAATGAGCAGTTCTTC.

The rearrangement links TRBV6-2 or TRBV6-3 to TRBJ1-5, with 8 nucleotides matching TRBD1. This CDR3 has 18 residues. The germline CDR1 and CDR2 sequences are MNHEY and SVGEGT. V shed 7 bases and J 6 bases; nucleotides not matched to a gene: 20. Written as DNA, the CDR3 is TGTGCCAGCACCAAGCAGATTGGAACAGGGGGATTTAGTCAGCCCCAGCATTTT. Its protein is CASTKQIGTGGFSQPQHF.

The chain uses TRBV20-1 and TRBJ2-2; TRBD2 is a possible D gene (6 bases). V was pared by 3 bases and J by 2 bases, with 7 bases between. This CDR3 comprises 13 residues. From germline, CDR1 is DFQATT and CDR2 SNEGSKA (reference sequence). CDR3 DNA: TGCAGTGCTAGGCGGGATAACACCGGGGAGCTGTTTTTT. As protein: CSARRDNTGELFF.

This clonotype has ten or more counts. The chain's CDR3 is CSLRGPIGNQPQHF. In nucleotides, the CDR3 is TGCAGTCTCCGGGGACCCATCGGCAATCAGCCCCAGCATTTT. The chain carries TRBV20-1 and TRBJ1-5; TRBD1 might be the D (5 bases). CDR1 is DFQATT and CDR2 is SNEGSKA in the germline V gene (reference sequence). V was cut by 8 bases and J by 2 bases, with 16 bases left in between. CDR3 length equals 14 residues.